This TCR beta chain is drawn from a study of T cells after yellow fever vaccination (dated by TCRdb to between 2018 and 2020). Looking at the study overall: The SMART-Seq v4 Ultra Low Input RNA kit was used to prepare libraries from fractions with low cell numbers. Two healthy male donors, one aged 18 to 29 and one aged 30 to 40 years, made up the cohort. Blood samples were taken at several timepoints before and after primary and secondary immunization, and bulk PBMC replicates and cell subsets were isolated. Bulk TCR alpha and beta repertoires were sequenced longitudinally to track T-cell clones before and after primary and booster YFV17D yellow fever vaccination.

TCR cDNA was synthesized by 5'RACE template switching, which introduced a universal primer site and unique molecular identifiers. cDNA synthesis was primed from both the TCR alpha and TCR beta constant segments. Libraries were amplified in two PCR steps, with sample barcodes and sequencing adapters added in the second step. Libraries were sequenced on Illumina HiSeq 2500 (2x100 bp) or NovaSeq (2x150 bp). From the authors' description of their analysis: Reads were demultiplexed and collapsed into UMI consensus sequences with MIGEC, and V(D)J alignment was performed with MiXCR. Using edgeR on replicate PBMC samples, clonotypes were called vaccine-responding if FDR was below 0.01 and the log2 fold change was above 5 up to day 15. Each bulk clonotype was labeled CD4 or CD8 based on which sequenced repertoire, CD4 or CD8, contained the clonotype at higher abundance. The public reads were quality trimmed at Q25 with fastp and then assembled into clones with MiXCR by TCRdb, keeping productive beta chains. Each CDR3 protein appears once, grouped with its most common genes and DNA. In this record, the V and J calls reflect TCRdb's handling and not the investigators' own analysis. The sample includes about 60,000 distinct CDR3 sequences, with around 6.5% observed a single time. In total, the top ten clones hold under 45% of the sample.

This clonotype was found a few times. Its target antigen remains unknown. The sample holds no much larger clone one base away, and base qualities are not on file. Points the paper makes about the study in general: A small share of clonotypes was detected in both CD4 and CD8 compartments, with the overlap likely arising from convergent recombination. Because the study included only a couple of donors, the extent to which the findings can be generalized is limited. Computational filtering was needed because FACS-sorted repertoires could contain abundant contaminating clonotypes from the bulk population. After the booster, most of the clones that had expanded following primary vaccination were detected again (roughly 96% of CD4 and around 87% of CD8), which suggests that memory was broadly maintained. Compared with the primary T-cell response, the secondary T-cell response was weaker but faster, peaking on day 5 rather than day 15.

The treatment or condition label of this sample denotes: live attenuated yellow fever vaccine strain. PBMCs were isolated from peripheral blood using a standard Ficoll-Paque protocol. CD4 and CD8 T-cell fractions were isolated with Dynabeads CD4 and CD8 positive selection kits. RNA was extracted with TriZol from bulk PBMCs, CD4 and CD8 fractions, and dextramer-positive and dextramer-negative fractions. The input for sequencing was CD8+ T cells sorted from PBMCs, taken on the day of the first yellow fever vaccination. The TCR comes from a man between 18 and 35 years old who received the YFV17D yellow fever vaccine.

The CDR3 region has the sequence CATSGPLLNEQFF. The bases are TGTGCCACCTCCGGGCCCCTGTTGAATGAGCAGTTCTTC. Rearrangement joined TRBV5-4 to TRBJ2-1, with the D segment identity uncertain. V loses 9 bases of germline sequence and J loses 7 bases, and the interval between the two ends is 17 bases. CDR1 is given as SGHNT and CDR2 as YYREEE, both from the germline V gene (reference sequence). Inclusive of the bounding cysteine and phenylalanine, the CDR3 is 13 residues long. Just the 39-base CDR3 DNA is kept, in frame starting at base 1.